This TCR beta chain was documented in a study of T-cell reconstitution after alpha-beta-depleted transplantation in children. Ten or more counts support this clonotype. The antigen remains undetermined. A library of TCRbeta sequences, prepared with unique molecular identifiers, was generated. MiXCR was run by TCRdb on the PCR reads, yielding one entry per CDR3 protein. The sample shows 250,000 to 300,000 distinct CDR3 sequences, over 7% of them seen only once. Study-level points and caveats: Elevated TCRbeta diversity at day 60 was traced, in some patients, to surviving recipient T cells and thymic progenitors. At the one-year point after transplant, T-cell counts and TCRbeta diversity were found to come mostly from T cells that had been newly produced. Where alpha-beta T cells came from about two months after transplant was reportedly several hundred expanded graft clones.

The CDR3 runs to 19 residues. V was pared by 1 base and J by 2 bases, with 19 bases between. The V call is TRBV5-7, the J call TRBJ2-6; D possibly corresponds to TRBD1 (5 bases). TRBV5-7 has ORF status, its function being uncertain. The sequence came from a female patient aged 2-10 years who had a stem cell transplant for Fanconi anemia, so the T cells may come from the graft donor. Sequencing used peripheral blood, obtained 360 days after TCRalphabeta/CD19-depleted stem cell transplant. Written as DNA, the CDR3 is TGTGCCAGCAGCTTGTCTCCTAGAGCCAGGGTGACTGGGGCCAACGTCCTGACTTTC. This sequence encodes CASSLSPRARVTGANVLTF.